Below, 31 T cell receptor beta chains from the same sample are listed, as sequenced in a study of T cells in Graves' hyperthyroidism and ophthalmopathy (dated by TCRdb to between 2018 and 2020). The method behind the library was multiplex PCR. Sequencer: Illumina HiSeq 2000. The TCR beta CDR3 regions were amplified from the RNA transcripts. A first-round RT-PCR of the TCR CDR3 used the HTBI primer set with the Qiagen OneStep RT-PCR kit. The public reads were run again by TCRdb, first through fastp at Q25 and then through MiXCR, and only productive beta chains were kept. Each CDR3 protein gets just one entry, which takes the most common genes and DNA from the rows behind it. The sample contains roughly 630,000 distinct CDR3 sequences, around 16% of them found a single time. Clones ranked in the top ten supply 6.5% to 8% of the sample. The sample consisted of blood. These receptors originate from a woman aged 25-40 years with Graves' hyperthyroidism.

This clonotype occurred a few times. The V call is TRBV7-2, the J call TRBJ2-3; 8 bases are shared with TRBD1. J gave up 4 bases and V 5 bases, and 17 bases lay outside the gene matches. The CDR3 extends over 18 amino acids. CDR1 and CDR2 from the germline V gene are SGHTA and FQGNSA. For the CDR3, the DNA is TGTGCCAGCAGCCAAGAGCCGGCTGGGGACAGGCGCGCAGATACGCAGTATTTT. Amino acids: CASSQEPAGDRRADTQYF.

This clonotype was found many times. The CDR3 is CASSLGLGVHSNQPQHF. CDR3 bases: TGTGCCAGCAGCTTAGGGCTGGGGGTCCATAGCAATCAGCCCCAGCATTTT. The chain has TRBV7-8 and TRBJ1-5, with a tentative D call TRBD1 (5 bases). Germline CDR1 reads SGHVS; CDR2 reads FQNEAQ. V dropped 1 base and J dropped 0 bases, with 13 bases sitting between them. The CDR3 loop spans 17 amino acids.

The table lists this clonotype with many counts. The chain employs TRBV12-3 or TRBV12-4 and TRBJ2-7; D ambiguous. With 4 bases removed from V and 3 bases from J, the gap between germline ends came to 22 bases. The CDR3 runs 17 residues. Written as DNA, the CDR3 is TGTGCCAGCAGTTCTAGACCCATGTCGGACCTTTACTACGAGCAGTACTTC. It yields the protein CASSSRPMSDLYYEQYF.

This clonotype was detected only a few times. The CDR3 nucleotides are TGTGCCAGCAGGGGAACGGCTAGGAGCGAGTTCTTC. Translated, it gives CASRGTARSEFF. The V gene is TRBV6-2 or TRBV6-3, the J gene TRBJ2-1; D gene ambiguous. Between the trimmed V and J ends, which lost 6 bases and 14 bases, there was a span of 17 bases. The CDR3 is 12 amino acids. Germline lookup yields CDR1 MNHEY and CDR2 SVGEGT.

A word on this clonotype: A much larger clonotype is one base distant, so this may be a read error. The chain carries TRBV5-1 and TRBJ2-5, with D possibly matching TRBD1 (5 bases). V was pared by 7 bases and J by 0 bases, with 13 bases between. The germline gives CDR1 SGHRS, CDR2 YFSETQ. The CDR3 contains 14 residues. The CDR3 loop is CASGPGNNQETQYF. CDR3 DNA: TGCGCCAGCGGCCCAGGGAACAACCAAGAGACCCAGTACTTC.

This clonotype was observed a handful of times. The chain is built from TRBV14 and TRBJ2-5; possible D gene TRBD2, 5 bases. This CDR3 region has 16 residues. Trimming left V 4 bases short and J 2 bases short, with 17 bases between. Germline V gene lookup returns CDR1 SGHDN and CDR2 FVKESK. The CDR3 protein is CASSLGVGATQETQYF. CDR3 DNA sequence: TGTGCCAGCAGCCTCGGGGTGGGAGCGACTCAAGAGACCCAGTACTTC.

This clonotype appeared many times. The V call is TRBV11-2, the J call TRBJ2-1, with D perhaps matching TRBD2 (6 bases). Trimming shortened V by 10 bases and J by 2 bases, and 21 bases separated the two germline ends. The CDR3 runs to 16 residues. Germline assignment: CDR1 SGHAT and CDR2 FQNNGV. The CDR3 nucleotides read TGTGCCACCTCTTCCCTGGAGGGTAGTCCCTACAATGAGCAGTTCTTC. It encodes CATSSLEGSPYNEQFF.

With regard to this clonotype: No conserved phenylalanine or tryptophan ends this CDR3, so it is likely a read error. The chain is built from TRBV7-9 and TRBJ2-1, with 11 nucleotides matching TRBD1. CDR1 is SEHNR, CDR2 FQNEAQ, per germline (reference sequence). V shed 0 bases and J 8 bases; nucleotides not matched to a gene: 3. The CDR3 has 15 residues. The CDR3 is CASSLALGQGDEQFL. The CDR3 coding sequence is TGTGCCAGCAGCTTAGCCTTGGGACAGGGGGATGAGCAGTTCCTC.

The chain combines TRBV19 with TRBJ2-6; 12 bases fit TRBD2. V shed 2 bases and J 3 bases; nucleotides not matched to a gene: 2. This CDR3 contains 17 residues. Per the germline V gene, CDR1 is LNHDA and CDR2 is SQIVND (reference sequence). CDR3 loop: CASSILAGGGGANVLTF. The CDR3 DNA follows: TGTGCCAGTAGTATACTAGCGGGAGGGGGTGGGGCCAACGTCCTGACTTTC.

This clonotype was observed a few times. CDR3 protein: CASSFVDRGYGYTF. The CDR3 DNA follows: TGTGCCAGCAGCTTCGTTGACAGGGGCTATGGCTACACCTTC. The gene calls are TRBV7-9 and TRBJ1-2; TRBD1 matches 8 bases. Germline trimming cut 3 bases from V and 4 bases from J; bases unmatched to any gene: 4. Germline values: CDR1 SEHNR, CDR2 FQNEAQ (reference sequence). The CDR3 length is 14 residues.

The rearrangement uses TRBV5-1 and TRBJ2-1, with TRBD1 matching 7 bases. CDR3 length equals 13 residues. CDR1 and CDR2 (germline): SGHRS, YFSETQ. Losses at the gene ends were 4 bases for V and 6 bases for J; bases not matched to a gene: 4. The CDR3 DNA reads as TGCGCCAGCAGCAGGGGGCTTACCAATGAGCAGTTCTTC. It encodes CASSRGLTNEQFF.

Ten or more counts support this clonotype. The chain combines TRBV7-2 with TRBJ2-2; D unclear. The CDR3 loop spans 13 amino acids. CDR1 and CDR2 from the germline V gene are SGHTA and FQGNSA. V shed 1 base and J shed 9 bases, with 9 bases lying between them. The CDR3 loop reads CASSLGPNRELFF. Written as DNA, the CDR3 is TGTGCCAGCAGCTTAGGTCCCAACAGGGAGCTGTTTTTT.

The chain links TRBV6-2 or TRBV6-3 to TRBJ2-1; D perhaps matches TRBD2 (6 bases). V was pared by 11 bases and J by 1 base, with 12 bases between. CDR1 and CDR2 from the germline V gene are MNHEY and SVGEGT. The CDR3 totals 13 residues. CDR3 residues: CAGRGLSYNEQFF. In nucleotides, the CDR3 is TGTGCCGGCCGAGGACTATCCTACAATGAGCAGTTCTTC.

Turning to this clonotype: A much larger clone lies one base from this, so it may be a read error. CDR3 DNA: TGTGTCAGCAGGACACCTGAGGACACTGAAGCTTTCTTT. This codes for CVSRTPEDTEAFF. The genes are TRBV5-4 and TRBJ1-1; D may be TRBD1 (5 bases). CDR3 length: 13 residues. Germline loops: CDR1 SGHNT, CDR2 YYREEE (reference sequence). Supplemented by reference TRBV5-4 and TRBJ1-1, the full variable domain reads ETGVTQSPTHLIKTRGQQVTLRCSSQSGHNTVSWYQQALGQGPQFIFQYYREEENGRGNFPPRFSGLQFPNYSSELNVNALELDDSALYLCVSRTPEDTEAFFGQGTRLTVV.

The sample holds a few counts of this clonotype. The CDR3 protein is CAWSVDSRYEQYF. The CDR3 region has the DNA TGTGCCTGGAGTGTAGACTCTCGGTACGAGCAGTACTTC. The rearrangement uses TRBV30 and TRBJ2-7, with D uncertain. This CDR3 has 13 residues. Germline CDR1 GTSNPN, CDR2 SVGIG (reference sequence). V lost 0 bases to trimming and J lost 4 bases, with 10 bases between them.

This clonotype came up many times. The chain recombines TRBV4-1 with TRBJ2-7; D is unresolved. V was cut by 0 bases and J by 0 bases, with 15 bases left in between. Germline CDR1 is MGHRA and CDR2 is YSYEKL. There are 17 residues in the CDR3. The CDR3 sequence: CASSQEPPPPSSYEQYF. The DNA of the CDR3 is TGCGCCAGCAGCCAAGAGCCACCTCCGCCCAGCTCCTACGAGCAGTACTTC.

This clonotype was observed a few times. This rearrangement joins TRBV6-1 to TRBJ2-3, with D possibly being TRBD1 or TRBD2 (6 bases each). The V end lost 6 bases, the J end lost 4 bases, and 17 bases lay between the germline ends. The CDR3 is 15 amino acids. Germline V gene lookup returns CDR1 MNHNS and CDR2 SASEGT. CDR3 coding DNA: TGTGCCAGCAGCCGACGCAGGGGAGGTTCAGATACGCAGTATTTT. Amino acids: CASSRRRGGSDTQYF.

This clonotype was counted only a few times. The V and J genes are TRBV6-5 and TRBJ2-7, with 8 bases that match TRBD1. Germline values: CDR1 MNHEY, CDR2 SVGAGI. This CDR3 comprises 17 residues. V lost 2 bases to trimming and J lost 4 bases; unmatched junction nucleotides: 13. CDR3 protein: CASSYRRPDREVYEQYF. CDR3 nucleotides: TGTGCCAGCAGTTACCGAAGACCGGACAGGGAGGTGTACGAGCAGTACTTC.

This clonotype was picked up a small number of times. This rearrangement joins TRBV15 to TRBJ1-4; TRBD1 matches at 8 bases. The germline CDR1 and CDR2 sequences are LNHNV and YYDKDF (reference sequence). With V trimmed by 0 bases and J by 8 bases, 5 bases remained unmatched. CDR3 length equals 15 residues. The CDR3 is CATSREAGGVEKLFF. Here the CDR3 DNA reads TGTGCCACCAGCAGAGAGGCAGGGGGCGTGGAAAAACTGTTTTTT.

This clonotype was counted a few times. The V gene is TRBV7-9, the J gene TRBJ1-1; possibly TRBD1 for D (6 bases). V dropped 3 bases and J dropped 4 bases, with 12 bases sitting between them. This CDR3 has 14 residues. CDR1 SEHNR and CDR2 FQNEAQ come from the germline V gene (reference sequence). The CDR3: CASSFGQYLTEAFF. CDR3 sequence (DNA): TGTGCCAGCAGCTTTGGACAGTACCTCACTGAAGCTTTCTTT.

This clonotype was found many times. The chain uses TRBV7-3 and TRBJ2-7; 9 bases are a match to TRBD1. Germline lookup yields CDR1 SGHTA and CDR2 FQGTGA. Trimming at V came to 5 bases and at J to 8 bases, leaving 7 bases not matched to a gene. The CDR3 runs to 13 residues. CDR3 in amino acids: CASSVRDRDKQYF. DNA for the CDR3: TGTGCCAGCAGCGTCCGGGACAGGGATAAGCAGTACTTC. The whole variable domain, remainder taken from reference TRBV7-3 and TRBJ2-7, is GAGVSQTPSNKVTEKGKYVELRCDPISGHTALYWYRQSLGQGPEFLIYFQGTGAADDSGLPNDRFFAVRPEGSVSTLKIQRTERGDSAVYLCASSVRDRDKQYFGPGTRLTVT.

Many counts were recorded for this clonotype. This chain links TRBV10-3 with TRBJ2-7, with 11 bases lining up with TRBD1. Trimming removed 5 bases from V and 5 bases from J; junction bases left unmatched: 8. Germline V gives CDR1 ENHRY, CDR2 SYGVKD. This CDR3 has 15 amino acids. The CDR3 reads CAISQRDRGKDEQYF. Here the CDR3 DNA reads TGTGCCATCAGTCAAAGGGACAGGGGGAAAGACGAGCAGTACTTC.

The rearrangement joins TRBV20-1 to TRBJ2-5; TRBD1 matches at 8 bases. The CDR3 consists of 19 residues. The germline CDR1 and CDR2 sequences are DFQATT and SNEGSKA (reference sequence). DNA for the CDR3: TGCAGCGTCATGTTTATGACAGGGGCCGCCCCGGGACTCCAAGAGACCCAGTACTTC. Its protein is CSVMFMTGAAPGLQETQYF.

This clonotype was observed many times. The CDR3 is CASRREYEQYF. In nucleotides, the CDR3 is TGTGCCAGCAGGCGGGAATACGAGCAGTACTTC. V and J are TRBV6-2 or TRBV6-3 and TRBJ2-7; maybe TRBD2 (6 bases). Germline assignment: CDR1 MNHEY and CDR2 SVGEGT. The CDR3 has 11 amino acids. Trimming took 6 bases from V and 4 from J, leaving 7 bases between them.

This clonotype was detected only a few times. The V gene is TRBV9, the J gene TRBJ2-1; tentative D call: TRBD2 (6 bases). This CDR3 region has 15 residues. Trimming pared 3 bases from V and 0 bases from J, leaving 10 bases between. In germline, CDR1 is SGDLS, CDR2 YYNGEE. DNA of the CDR3: TGTGCCAGCAGCGCCCGGGACTTCTCCTACAATGAGCAGTTCTTC. It codes for CASSARDFSYNEQFF.

A few counts support this clonotype. A much larger clone differs from this one at a single base, so this may be a read error. This sequence joins TRBV20-1 and TRBJ1-1; tentative D call: TRBD1 (6 bases). Trimming cost V 5 bases and J 0 bases, with 16 bases left between them. In germline, CDR1 is DFQATT, CDR2 SNEGSKA (reference sequence). The CDR3 has 15 amino acids. CDR3: CSASRHWGLNTEAFF. CDR3 nucleotide sequence: TGCAGTGCTTCCCGCCACTGGGGGCTGAACACTGAAGCTTTCTTT.

This clonotype was recorded a few times. The chain couples TRBV4-2 to TRBJ2-3, with 8 bases fitting TRBD2. The CDR3 runs to 18 residues. The junction had 14 bases not matched to a gene; V was cut back by 4 bases and J by 2 bases. Per germline, CDR1 LGHNA and CDR2 YNFKEQ. DNA of the CDR3: TGTGCCAGCAGCCGAAAACTCGGAGCGGGAGTAGTCACAGATACGCAGTATTTT. Its translation is CASSRKLGAGVVTDTQYF.

The V gene is TRBV3-1, the J gene TRBJ2-3; either TRBD1 or TRBD2 may fit D (5 bases each). V shed 0 bases and J shed 5 bases, with 15 bases lying between them. Germline assignment: CDR1 LGHDT and CDR2 YNNKEL (reference sequence). The CDR3 loop spans 16 amino acids. The CDR3 loop reads CASSQDERAGQDTQYF. The CDR3 coding sequence is TGTGCCAGCAGCCAAGATGAGAGGGCAGGGCAAGATACGCAGTATTTT.

The table lists this clonotype with many counts. The genes are TRBV18 and TRBJ1-2; 7 bases fit TRBD1. Trimming took 3 bases from V and 6 from J; bases not matched to a gene: 10. Germline V gene data show CDR1 as KGHSH and CDR2 as LQKENI. This CDR3 comprises 15 residues. CDR3 sequence: CASSPVLQGIDGYTF. The CDR3 DNA is TGTGCCAGCTCACCGGTGCTACAGGGGATCGATGGCTACACCTTC.

In this sample, this clonotype turned up a few times. This may come from a read error, since a much larger clone is one base off. V gene TRBV24-1 combines with J gene TRBJ2-1; TRBD2 agrees at 13 bases. The CDR3 consists of 20 residues. CDR1 KGHDR and CDR2 SFDVKD come from the germline V gene. V trimming: 0 bases; J trimming: 0 bases; junction bases outside the gene matches: 7. The CDR3 loop is CATSDLQGLAGESSYNEQFF. As DNA, the CDR3 is TGTGCCACCAGTGATTTGCAAGGACTAGCGGGAGAGAGCTCCTACAATGAGCAGTTCTTC.

This clonotype has a count of ten or more. The rearrangement uses TRBV5-1 and TRBJ1-6, with 11 positions matching TRBD1. The junction had 8 bases not matched to a gene; V was cut back by 1 base and J by 11 bases. This CDR3 spans 16 amino acids. CDR1 is SGHRS, CDR2 YFSETQ, per germline. The CDR3 DNA reads as TGCGCCAGCAGCTTGACCCCCGGGACAGGGGGTACACCCCTCCACTTT. This gives the protein CASSLTPGTGGTPLHF.